This T cell receptor (beta chain) is from a study of response to subunit inactivated influenza vaccine. This clonotype was seen a single time. What it binds is unknown. CDR1 is MGHDK, CDR2 SYGVNS, per germline. Trimming took off 8 bases at V and 9 bases at J, with 17 bases between the two ends. The CDR3 has 14 residues. Study-level results: The authors suggested that every seasonal influenza vaccination recruits few new T cells.

One entry per CDR3 protein, called by TCRdb with MiXCR from the RT-PCR reads. The sample carries about 540,000 distinct CDR3 sequences, 14% recorded once. This TCR was recovered from a man aged 45-65 years who received an inactivated influenza vaccine. The chain joins TRBV25-1 to TRBJ1-6; weak D call: TRBD1 (6 bases). Specimen: PBMCs from blood, collected about 12 days after vaccination. CDR3 amino acids: CASREQGQISPLHF. The CDR3 nucleotides are TGTGCCAGCCGCGAACAGGGACAAATTTCACCCCTCCACTTT. The complete variable domain, with remaining parts taken from reference TRBV25-1 and TRBJ1-6, reads EADIYQTPRYLVIGTGKKITLECSQTMGHDKMYWYQQDPGMELHLIHYSYGVNSTEKGDLSSESTVSRIRTEHFPLTLESARPSHTSQYLCASREQGQISPLHFGNGTRLTVT.